This TCR beta chain comes out of a study of early stage breast cancer tumors. About the research overall: Among around twelve ER+/PR+/HER2- tumors, eight were ductal, four lobular.

Trimming took 5 bases from V and 0 from J; bases not matched to a gene: 7. The CDR3 spans 15 residues. The germline CDR1 and CDR2 sequences are MNHEY and SVGAGI. The table came from immunoSEQ multiplex PCR; TCRdb's copy has only in-frame clones and leaves some out. Among 50,000 to 75,000 clones listed, 65% to 80% were seen once. Study outcomes and limitations: Tumors had roughly 2.4-fold higher T cell density and higher clonality than adjacent normal breast tissue. Comparing each tissue with blood distinguished tumor from normal in about 90% of the 16 patients. Enriched TCRB sequences shared across patients were mostly commonly generated sequences.

Concerning this clone: As yet, its antigen is unknown.

The receptor's source is a person aged 25 to 39 with breast cancer. V usage is TRBV6-5 and J usage is TRBJ2-7; 7 bases agree with TRBD2. Material: blood. This chain's CDR3 is CASSQIAGGSYEQYF. Here the CDR3 DNA reads TGTGCCAGCAGTCAAATAGCGGGCGGCTCCTACGAGCAGTACTTC.